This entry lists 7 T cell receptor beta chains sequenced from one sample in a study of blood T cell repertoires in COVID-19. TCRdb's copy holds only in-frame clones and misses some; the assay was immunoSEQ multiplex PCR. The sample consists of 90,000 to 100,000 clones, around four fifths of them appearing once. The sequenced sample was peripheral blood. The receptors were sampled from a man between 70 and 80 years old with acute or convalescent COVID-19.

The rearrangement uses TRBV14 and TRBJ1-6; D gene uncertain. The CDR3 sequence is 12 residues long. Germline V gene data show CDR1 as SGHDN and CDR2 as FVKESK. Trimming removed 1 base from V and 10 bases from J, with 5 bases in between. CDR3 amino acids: CASSQVTSPLHF. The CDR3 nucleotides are TGTGCCAGCAGCCAAGTTACATCACCCCTCCACTTT.

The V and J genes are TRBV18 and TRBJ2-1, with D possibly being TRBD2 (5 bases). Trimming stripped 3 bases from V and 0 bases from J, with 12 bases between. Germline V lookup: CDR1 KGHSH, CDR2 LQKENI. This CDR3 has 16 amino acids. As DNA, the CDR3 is TGTGCCAGCTCACCGGAGGAGAGTTTCTCCTACAATGAGCAGTTCTTC. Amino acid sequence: CASSPEESFSYNEQFF.

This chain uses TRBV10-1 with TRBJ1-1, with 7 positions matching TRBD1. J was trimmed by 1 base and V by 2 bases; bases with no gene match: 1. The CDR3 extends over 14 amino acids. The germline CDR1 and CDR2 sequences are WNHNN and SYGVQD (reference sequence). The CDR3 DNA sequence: TGCGCCAGCAGTGAGAGGACAGGGAACACTGAAGCTTTCTTT. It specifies CASSERTGNTEAFF.

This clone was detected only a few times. The CDR3 sequence is CASSDWTRSQETQYF. CDR3 DNA sequence: TGTGCCAGCAGTGATTGGACTCGTTCCCAAGAGACCCAGTACTTC. The V call is TRBV25-1, the J call TRBJ2-5; the D gene is possibly TRBD2 (5 bases). Germline values: CDR1 MGHDK, CDR2 SYGVNS. The CDR3 length is 15 residues. V was trimmed by 3 bases and J by 1 base, leaving 12 bases between them.

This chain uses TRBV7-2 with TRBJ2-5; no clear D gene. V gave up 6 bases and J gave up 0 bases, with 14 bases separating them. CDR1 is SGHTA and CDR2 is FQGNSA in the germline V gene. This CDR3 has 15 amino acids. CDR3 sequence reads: CASRFSMSYQETQYF. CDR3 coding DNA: TGTGCCAGCAGGTTTAGCATGTCGTACCAAGAGACCCAGTACTTC.

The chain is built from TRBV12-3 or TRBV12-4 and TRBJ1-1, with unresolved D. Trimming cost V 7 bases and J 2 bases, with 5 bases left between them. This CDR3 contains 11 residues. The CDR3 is CASTKNTEAFF. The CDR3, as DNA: TGTGCCAGCACTAAAAACACTGAAGCTTTCTTT.

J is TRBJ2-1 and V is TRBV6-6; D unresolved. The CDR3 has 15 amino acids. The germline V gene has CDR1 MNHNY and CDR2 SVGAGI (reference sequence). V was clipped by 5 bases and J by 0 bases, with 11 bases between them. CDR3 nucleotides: TGTGCCAGCAGTCAGAGCCCTAACTCCTACAATGAGCAGTTCTTC. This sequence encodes CASSQSPNSYNEQFF.